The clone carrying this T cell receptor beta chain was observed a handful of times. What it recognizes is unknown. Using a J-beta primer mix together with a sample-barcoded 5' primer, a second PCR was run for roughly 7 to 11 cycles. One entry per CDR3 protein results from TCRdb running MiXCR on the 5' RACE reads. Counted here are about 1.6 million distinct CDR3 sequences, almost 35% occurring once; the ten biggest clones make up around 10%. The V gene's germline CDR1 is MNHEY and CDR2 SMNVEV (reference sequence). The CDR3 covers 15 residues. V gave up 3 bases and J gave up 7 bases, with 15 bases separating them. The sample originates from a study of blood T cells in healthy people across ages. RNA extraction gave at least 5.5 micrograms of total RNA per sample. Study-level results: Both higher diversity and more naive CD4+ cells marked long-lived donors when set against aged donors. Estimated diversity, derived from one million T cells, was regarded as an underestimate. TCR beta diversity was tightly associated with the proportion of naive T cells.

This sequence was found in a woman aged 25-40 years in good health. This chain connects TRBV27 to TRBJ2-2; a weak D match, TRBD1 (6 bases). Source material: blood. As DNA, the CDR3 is TGTGCCAGCAGTTTTAGGGGGAGAGTCTTCGGGGAGCTGTTTTTT. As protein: CASSFRGRVFGELFF.